These 4 T cell receptor beta chains were all obtained from the same sample, sequenced in a study of T cell responses to AZD1222 COVID-19 vaccine. Measured with immunoSEQ multiplex PCR; TCRdb has only the in-frame clones, and not every one. The table shows roughly 99,000 clones, with over 80% occurring only once. The specimen was peripheral blood, collected 28 days after the second AZD1222 dose. These receptors were taken from an adult who received the AZD1222 COVID-19 vaccine.

This chain uses TRBV7-8 with TRBJ2-7; no clear D. This CDR3 has 11 residues. Germline loops: CDR1 SGHVS, CDR2 FQNEAQ. V was pared by 1 base and J by 9 bases, with 7 bases between. CDR3 amino acids: CASSLGPWQYF. CDR3 nucleotide sequence: TGTGCCAGCAGCTTAGGGCCGTGGCAGTACTTC.

The rearrangement joins TRBV30 to TRBJ2-3; 7 bases line up with TRBD2. The CDR3 runs to 12 residues. The V segment lost 8 bases and the J segment 3 bases; nucleotides outside the gene matches: 5. The germline gives CDR1 GTSNPN, CDR2 SVGIG (reference sequence). The CDR3 is CARAGLTDTQYF. The CDR3 nucleotides are TGTGCCCGAGCGGGGTTGACAGATACGCAGTATTTT.

The rearrangement links TRBV7-2 to TRBJ1-2; 7 bases line up with TRBD1. J was trimmed by 4 bases and V by 4 bases; bases with no gene match: 6. Germline V gene lookup returns CDR1 SGHTA and CDR2 FQGNSA. The CDR3 runs to 14 residues. The CDR3 is CASSSRQGFYGYTF. The CDR3 region has the DNA TGTGCCAGCAGCTCAAGACAGGGATTCTATGGCTACACCTTC.

V is TRBV6-4 and J is TRBJ2-5; 10 bases match TRBD2. The CDR3 length is 15 residues. Germline assignment: CDR1 MRHNA and CDR2 SNTAGT. J gave up 2 bases and V 3 bases, and 3 bases lay outside the gene matches. The CDR3 region is CASSESSGGQETQYF. The CDR3 region has the DNA TGTGCCAGCAGTGAGTCTAGCGGGGGTCAAGAGACCCAGTACTTC.